The next 24 T cell receptor beta chains were all read from a single sample in a study of blood T cell repertoires in COVID-19. Assay: immunoSEQ multiplex PCR; the TCRdb copy retains only in-frame clones and omits some. This sample carries approximately 60,000 clones, roughly 78% of them seen once, and the ten largest clones take roughly 8%. The sequenced material came from peripheral blood. The origin of the receptors is a woman of 80 years or more with acute or convalescent COVID-19.

The chain has TRBV2 and TRBJ2-7; TRBD1 agrees at 9 bases. This CDR3 is built from 14 residues. Unmatched junction bases numbered 8, after V lost 6 bases and J lost 5 bases. The V gene's germline CDR1 is SNHLY and CDR2 FYNNEI. DNA of the CDR3: TGTGCCAGCAGCAAGGACAGGGGTGTCCACGAGCAGTACTTC. It codes for CASSKDRGVHEQYF.

This sequence joins TRBV7-6 and TRBJ2-3, with 11 nucleotides matching TRBD2. V shed 1 base, J shed 6 bases, and the junction held 3 bases outside the gene matches. This CDR3 region has 15 residues. Germline loops: CDR1 SGHVS, CDR2 FNYEAQ. CDR3 loop: CASSLGLAGSDTQYF. CDR3 in DNA: TGTGCCAGCAGCTTAGGACTAGCGGGATCGGATACGCAGTATTTT.

The chain carries TRBV10-1 and TRBJ2-1; 12 positions match TRBD2. The CDR3 spans 15 residues. The germline V gene encodes CDR1 WNHNN and CDR2 SYGVQD (reference sequence). J was trimmed by 5 bases and V by 4 bases; bases with no gene match: 3. CDR3 amino acids: CASSAGLAGNNEQFF. DNA of the CDR3: TGCGCCAGCAGTGCCGGACTAGCGGGAAACAATGAGCAGTTCTTC.

V gene TRBV5-8 combines with J gene TRBJ2-1, with TRBD1 matching 7 bases. In germline, CDR1 is SGHTS, CDR2 YDEGEE. The CDR3 has 14 amino acids. Unmatched junction bases numbered 14, after V lost 10 bases and J lost 7 bases. CDR3 loop: CAGEKTGSLNEQFF. The CDR3, as DNA: TGTGCCGGGGAGAAGACAGGGTCTTTGAATGAGCAGTTCTTC.

This sequence joins TRBV7-9 and TRBJ1-1; TRBD1 aligns across 10 bases. Germline V gene data show CDR1 as SEHNR and CDR2 as FQNEAQ (reference sequence). The length of the CDR3 is 14 residues. The ends lost 4 bases at V and 6 bases at J; junction bases unmatched: 5. In DNA form, the CDR3 reads TGTGCCAGCAGCTCCGGGACAGGGGTTCCTGAAGCTTTCTTT. Translated: CASSSGTGVPEAFF. Looking up the rest from reference TRBV7-9 and TRBJ1-1 gives the full variable domain: DTGVSQNPRHKITKRGQNVTFRCDPISEHNRLYWYRQTLGQGPEFLTYFQNEAQLEKSRLLSDRFSAERPKGSFSTLEIQRTEQGDSAMYLCASSSGTGVPEAFFGQGTRLTVV.

The chain links TRBV6-1 to TRBJ2-7, with 10 bases lining up with TRBD2. V gave up 6 bases and J gave up 3 bases; unmatched junction bases: 14. There are 17 residues in the CDR3. Germline V gene sequence: CDR1 MNHNS, CDR2 SASEGT. The CDR3, as DNA: TGTGCCAGCAGGGAACTAGCGGGATCTGGTAGCTTCTACGAGCAGTACTTC. Amino acid sequence: CASRELAGSGSFYEQYF.

The chain links TRBV3-1 (or the pseudogene TRBV3-2) to TRBJ1-2; D might be TRBD1 (6 bases). The CDR3 is made up of 13 amino acids. Per the germline V gene, CDR1 is LGHDT and CDR2 is YNNKEL (reference sequence). V gave up 11 bases and J gave up 2 bases, with 15 bases separating them. CDR3 coding DNA: TGTGCCGTTGGGACAAGGGGAAACTATGGCTACACCTTC. Residues: CAVGTRGNYGYTF.

The chain uses TRBV10-3 and TRBJ2-7, with a weak D call TRBD1 (6 bases). The CDR3 extends over 11 amino acids. V was clipped by 11 bases and J by 2 bases, with 10 bases between them. From germline, CDR1 is ENHRY and CDR2 SYGVKD. This CDR3 reads CASKGAYEQYF. In nucleotides, the CDR3 is TGTGCCTCAAAGGGGGCCTACGAGCAGTACTTC.

V usage is TRBV29-1 and J usage is TRBJ1-3; D is undetermined. The V gene's germline CDR1 is SQVTM and CDR2 ANQGSEA. This CDR3 has 12 residues. Trimming cost V 4 bases and J 4 bases, with 8 bases left between them. In DNA form, the CDR3 reads TGCAGCGTTGCTGAGGCGGGAAACACCATATATTTT. Its protein is CSVAEAGNTIYF.

The rearrangement links TRBV7-2 to TRBJ2-5, with D maybe TRBD2 (5 bases). V was clipped by 3 bases and J by 2 bases, with 7 bases between them. Germline values: CDR1 SGHTA, CDR2 FQGNSA. This CDR3 is built from 13 residues. CDR3 coding DNA: TGTGCCAGCAGCTTCGGACTTCAAGAGACCCAGTACTTC. Translating it yields CASSFGLQETQYF.

V usage is TRBV28 and J usage is TRBJ2-5; the match to TRBD1 covers 9 bases. V lost 4 bases, J lost 7 bases, and 10 bases stayed unmatched. The CDR3 extends over 15 amino acids. CDR1 MDHEN and CDR2 SYDVKM come from the germline V gene. DNA of the CDR3: TGTGCCAGCAGTTCGACAGGGGGTCTACGAGGGACCCAGTACTTC. It yields the protein CASSSTGGLRGTQYF.

V gene TRBV10-3 combines with J gene TRBJ1-2; the D gene is possibly TRBD1 (5 bases). V lost 3 bases and J lost 4, with 6 bases in between. Germline CDR1 is ENHRY and CDR2 is SYGVKD. The CDR3 is 12 residues long. CDR3 loop: CAISEQAYGYTF. Here the CDR3 DNA reads TGTGCCATCAGTGAACAGGCCTATGGCTACACCTTC.

V is TRBV29-1 and J is TRBJ1-2; 10 nucleotides agree with TRBD1. Unmatched junction bases numbered 9, after V lost 4 bases and J lost 1 base. Germline assignment: CDR1 SQVTM and CDR2 ANQGSEA. The length of the CDR3 is 16 residues. Here the CDR3 reads CSVVAGTGALNYGYTF. The CDR3 nucleotides read TGCAGCGTTGTAGCCGGGACAGGGGCCCTTAACTATGGCTACACCTTC.

The rearrangement joins TRBV7-9 to TRBJ2-7, with TRBD2 matching 7 bases. Germline V CDR1 and CDR2: SEHNR, FQNEAQ (reference sequence). The CDR3 is made up of 14 amino acids. V lost 5 bases to trimming and J lost 6 bases; unmatched junction nucleotides: 10. The DNA for the CDR3 is TGTGCCAGCAGCCCGAGCGGGAACGGAGCCGAGCAGTACTTC. As protein: CASSPSGNGAEQYF.

The chain is built from TRBV11-2 and TRBJ2-7, with 9 nucleotides matching TRBD1. This CDR3 spans 16 amino acids. Per germline, CDR1 SGHAT and CDR2 FQNNGV. Trimming at V came to 1 base and at J to 1 base, leaving 5 bases not matched to a gene. Here the CDR3 DNA reads TGTGCCAGCAGCTTAGGACGGGGACAGGGATCCTACGAGCAGTACTTC. It codes for CASSLGRGQGSYEQYF.

This rearrangement joins TRBV5-1 to TRBJ2-2, with D possibly being TRBD1 (5 bases). CDR3 length equals 14 residues. The V gene's germline CDR1 is SGHRS and CDR2 YFSETQ. V lost 6 bases, J lost 4 bases, and 13 bases lay in between. The CDR3 region is CASKGNQGTGELFF. CDR3 bases: TGCGCCAGCAAGGGTAATCAGGGCACCGGGGAGCTGTTTTTT.

This chain joins TRBV5-1 and TRBJ2-7; tentatively, D is TRBD2 (5 bases). V was pared by 0 bases and J by 6 bases, with 10 bases between. Per germline, CDR1 SGHRS and CDR2 YFSETQ. This CDR3 is built from 13 residues. CDR3 region: CASSLGGSGEQYF. The CDR3 coding sequence is TGCGCCAGCAGCTTGGGAGGGTCGGGCGAGCAGTACTTC.

The chain carries TRBV10-3 and TRBJ2-5; a weak D match, TRBD1 (6 bases). The CDR3 runs to 15 residues. V was trimmed by 3 bases and J by 5 bases, leaving 16 bases between them. Germline V gene lookup returns CDR1 ENHRY and CDR2 SYGVKD. The DNA of the CDR3 is TGTGCCATCAGTGACCGGGACAACGGCGAGGAGACCCAGTACTTC. This gives the protein CAISDRDNGEETQYF.

The gene calls are TRBV7-8 and TRBJ1-5; D is undetermined. The V and J ends lost 1 base and 3 bases respectively, with 7 bases between them. CDR3 size: 14 residues. Germline V gene data show CDR1 as SGHVS and CDR2 as FQNEAQ. The CDR3 spells CASSLGQNNQPQHF. The CDR3 DNA sequence: TGTGCCAGCAGCTTAGGTCAGAACAATCAGCCCCAGCATTTT.

The genes are TRBV6-5 and TRBJ1-1, with TRBD1 matching 9 bases. The CDR3 spans 15 residues. Per the germline V gene, CDR1 is MNHEY and CDR2 is SVGAGI. The junction had 6 bases not matched to a gene; V was cut back by 2 bases and J by 5 bases. This chain's CDR3 is CASSYGTGRETEAFF. CDR3 coding DNA: TGTGCCAGCAGTTACGGGACAGGGAGAGAGACTGAAGCTTTCTTT.

The chain joins TRBV6-2 or TRBV6-3 to TRBJ1-1, with D possibly matching TRBD1 (5 bases). Deletions cut 2 bases from V and 7 bases from J, with 17 bases between. This CDR3 has 15 amino acids. The germline V gene has CDR1 MNHEY and CDR2 SVGEGT. The DNA of the CDR3 is TGTGCCAGCAGTTACGGAGTGGGCAGGGTTGGTGAAGCTTTCTTT. Protein sequence: CASSYGVGRVGEAFF.

The chain uses TRBV7-9 and TRBJ2-5, with D possibly TRBD2 on 6 matching bases. CDR3 length equals 13 residues. CDR1 and CDR2 from the germline V gene are SEHNR and FQNEAQ (reference sequence). Trimming cost V 4 bases and J 4 bases, with 10 bases left between them. CDR3 protein: CASSWGVLETQYF. CDR3 nucleotide sequence: TGTGCCAGCAGCTGGGGGGTATTAGAGACCCAGTACTTC.

The J gene is TRBJ2-3, the V gene TRBV30, with a possible D match to TRBD2 (5 bases). The CDR3 is 16 residues long. The V gene lost 2 bases and the J gene lost 0 bases, with 15 bases spanning the gap. From germline, CDR1 is GTSNPN and CDR2 SVGIG (reference sequence). DNA for the CDR3: TGTGCCTGGAGTTGGGCTAGCCTATCGAGCACAGATACGCAGTATTTT. Its protein product is CAWSWASLSSTDTQYF.

The chain combines TRBV6-6 with TRBJ2-7, with 8 bases fitting TRBD1. J lost 4 bases, V lost 4 bases, and 6 bases had no gene match. CDR1 and CDR2 (germline): MNHNY, SVGAGI (reference sequence). The CDR3 extends over 14 amino acids. In DNA form, the CDR3 reads TGTGCCAGCAGTTCGGACAGGGATTCGTACGAGCAGTACTTC. It codes for CASSSDRDSYEQYF.